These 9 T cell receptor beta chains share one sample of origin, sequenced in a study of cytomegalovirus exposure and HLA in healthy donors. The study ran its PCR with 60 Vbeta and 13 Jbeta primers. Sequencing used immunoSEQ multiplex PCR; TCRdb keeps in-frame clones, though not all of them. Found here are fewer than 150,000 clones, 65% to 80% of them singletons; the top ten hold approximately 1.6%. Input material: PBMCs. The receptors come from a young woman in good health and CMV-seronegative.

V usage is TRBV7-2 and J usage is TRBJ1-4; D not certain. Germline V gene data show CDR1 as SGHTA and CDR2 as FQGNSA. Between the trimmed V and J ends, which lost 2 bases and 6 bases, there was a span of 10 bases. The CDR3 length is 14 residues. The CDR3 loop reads CASSLLGTDEKLFF. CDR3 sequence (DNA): TGTGCCAGCAGCTTATTGGGCACAGATGAAAAACTGTTTTTT.

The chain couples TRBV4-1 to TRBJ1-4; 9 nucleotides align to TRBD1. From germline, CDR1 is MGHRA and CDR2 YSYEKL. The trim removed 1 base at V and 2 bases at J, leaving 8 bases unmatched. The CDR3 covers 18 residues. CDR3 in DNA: TGCGCCAGCAGCCAAGGGACAGGGGCTTTCGCGACTAATGAAAAACTGTTTTTT. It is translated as CASSQGTGAFATNEKLFF.

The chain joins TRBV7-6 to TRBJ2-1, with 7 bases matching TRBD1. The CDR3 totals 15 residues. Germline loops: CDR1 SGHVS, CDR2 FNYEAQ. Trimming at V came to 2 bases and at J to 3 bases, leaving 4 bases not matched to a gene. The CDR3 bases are TGTGCCAGCAGCTTAAAGGGACAGATCTACAATGAGCAGTTCTTC. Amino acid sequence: CASSLKGQIYNEQFF.

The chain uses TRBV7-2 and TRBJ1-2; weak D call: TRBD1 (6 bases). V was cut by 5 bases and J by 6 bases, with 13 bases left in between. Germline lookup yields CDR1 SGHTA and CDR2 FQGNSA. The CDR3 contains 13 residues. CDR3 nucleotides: TGTGCCAGCAGCCGGTACAGGGTAGATGGCTACACCTTC. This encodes CASSRYRVDGYTF. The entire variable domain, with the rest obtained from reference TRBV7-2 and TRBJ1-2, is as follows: GAGVSQSPSNKVTEKGKDVELRCDPISGHTALYWYRQSLGQGLEFLIYFQGNSAPDKSGLPSDRFSAERTGGSVSTLTIQRTQQEDSAVYLCASSRYRVDGYTFGSGTRLTVV.

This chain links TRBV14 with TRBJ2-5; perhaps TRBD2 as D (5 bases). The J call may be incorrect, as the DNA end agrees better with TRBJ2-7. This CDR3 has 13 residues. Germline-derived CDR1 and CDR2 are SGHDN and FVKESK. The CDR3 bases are TGTGCCAGCAGCCAGAGGGATTCCTACGAGCAGTACTTC. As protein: CASSQRDSYEQYF.

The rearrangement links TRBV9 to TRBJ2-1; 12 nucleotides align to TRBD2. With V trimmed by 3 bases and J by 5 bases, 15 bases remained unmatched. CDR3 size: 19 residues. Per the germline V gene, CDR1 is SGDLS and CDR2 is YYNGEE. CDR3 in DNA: TGTGCCAGCAGCGCTGACCCGGGACTAGCGGGTGGCGAGGACAATGAGCAGTTCTTC. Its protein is CASSADPGLAGGEDNEQFF.

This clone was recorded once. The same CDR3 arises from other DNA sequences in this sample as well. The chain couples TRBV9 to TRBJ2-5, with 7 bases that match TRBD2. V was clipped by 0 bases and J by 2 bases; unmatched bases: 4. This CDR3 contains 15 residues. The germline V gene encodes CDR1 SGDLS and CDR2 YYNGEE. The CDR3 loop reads CASSVEGRVQETQYF. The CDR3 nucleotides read TGTGCCAGCAGCGTAGAGGGGAGGGTACAAGAGACCCAGTACTTC.

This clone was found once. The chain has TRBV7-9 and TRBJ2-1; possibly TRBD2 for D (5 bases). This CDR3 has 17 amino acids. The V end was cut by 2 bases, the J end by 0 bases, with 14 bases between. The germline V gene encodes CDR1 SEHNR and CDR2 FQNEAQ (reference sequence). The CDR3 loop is CASSLLSSLSSYNEQFF. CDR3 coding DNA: TGTGCCAGCAGCTTATTATCTAGCCTCAGCTCCTACAATGAGCAGTTCTTC.

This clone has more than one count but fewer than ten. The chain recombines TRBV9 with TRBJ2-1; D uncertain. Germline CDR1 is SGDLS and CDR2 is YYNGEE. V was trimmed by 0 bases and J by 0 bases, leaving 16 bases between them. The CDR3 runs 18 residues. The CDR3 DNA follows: TGTGCCAGCAGCGTAGGCCCCCCAGGTCTTACCTCCTACAATGAGCAGTTCTTC. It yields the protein CASSVGPPGLTSYNEQFF.